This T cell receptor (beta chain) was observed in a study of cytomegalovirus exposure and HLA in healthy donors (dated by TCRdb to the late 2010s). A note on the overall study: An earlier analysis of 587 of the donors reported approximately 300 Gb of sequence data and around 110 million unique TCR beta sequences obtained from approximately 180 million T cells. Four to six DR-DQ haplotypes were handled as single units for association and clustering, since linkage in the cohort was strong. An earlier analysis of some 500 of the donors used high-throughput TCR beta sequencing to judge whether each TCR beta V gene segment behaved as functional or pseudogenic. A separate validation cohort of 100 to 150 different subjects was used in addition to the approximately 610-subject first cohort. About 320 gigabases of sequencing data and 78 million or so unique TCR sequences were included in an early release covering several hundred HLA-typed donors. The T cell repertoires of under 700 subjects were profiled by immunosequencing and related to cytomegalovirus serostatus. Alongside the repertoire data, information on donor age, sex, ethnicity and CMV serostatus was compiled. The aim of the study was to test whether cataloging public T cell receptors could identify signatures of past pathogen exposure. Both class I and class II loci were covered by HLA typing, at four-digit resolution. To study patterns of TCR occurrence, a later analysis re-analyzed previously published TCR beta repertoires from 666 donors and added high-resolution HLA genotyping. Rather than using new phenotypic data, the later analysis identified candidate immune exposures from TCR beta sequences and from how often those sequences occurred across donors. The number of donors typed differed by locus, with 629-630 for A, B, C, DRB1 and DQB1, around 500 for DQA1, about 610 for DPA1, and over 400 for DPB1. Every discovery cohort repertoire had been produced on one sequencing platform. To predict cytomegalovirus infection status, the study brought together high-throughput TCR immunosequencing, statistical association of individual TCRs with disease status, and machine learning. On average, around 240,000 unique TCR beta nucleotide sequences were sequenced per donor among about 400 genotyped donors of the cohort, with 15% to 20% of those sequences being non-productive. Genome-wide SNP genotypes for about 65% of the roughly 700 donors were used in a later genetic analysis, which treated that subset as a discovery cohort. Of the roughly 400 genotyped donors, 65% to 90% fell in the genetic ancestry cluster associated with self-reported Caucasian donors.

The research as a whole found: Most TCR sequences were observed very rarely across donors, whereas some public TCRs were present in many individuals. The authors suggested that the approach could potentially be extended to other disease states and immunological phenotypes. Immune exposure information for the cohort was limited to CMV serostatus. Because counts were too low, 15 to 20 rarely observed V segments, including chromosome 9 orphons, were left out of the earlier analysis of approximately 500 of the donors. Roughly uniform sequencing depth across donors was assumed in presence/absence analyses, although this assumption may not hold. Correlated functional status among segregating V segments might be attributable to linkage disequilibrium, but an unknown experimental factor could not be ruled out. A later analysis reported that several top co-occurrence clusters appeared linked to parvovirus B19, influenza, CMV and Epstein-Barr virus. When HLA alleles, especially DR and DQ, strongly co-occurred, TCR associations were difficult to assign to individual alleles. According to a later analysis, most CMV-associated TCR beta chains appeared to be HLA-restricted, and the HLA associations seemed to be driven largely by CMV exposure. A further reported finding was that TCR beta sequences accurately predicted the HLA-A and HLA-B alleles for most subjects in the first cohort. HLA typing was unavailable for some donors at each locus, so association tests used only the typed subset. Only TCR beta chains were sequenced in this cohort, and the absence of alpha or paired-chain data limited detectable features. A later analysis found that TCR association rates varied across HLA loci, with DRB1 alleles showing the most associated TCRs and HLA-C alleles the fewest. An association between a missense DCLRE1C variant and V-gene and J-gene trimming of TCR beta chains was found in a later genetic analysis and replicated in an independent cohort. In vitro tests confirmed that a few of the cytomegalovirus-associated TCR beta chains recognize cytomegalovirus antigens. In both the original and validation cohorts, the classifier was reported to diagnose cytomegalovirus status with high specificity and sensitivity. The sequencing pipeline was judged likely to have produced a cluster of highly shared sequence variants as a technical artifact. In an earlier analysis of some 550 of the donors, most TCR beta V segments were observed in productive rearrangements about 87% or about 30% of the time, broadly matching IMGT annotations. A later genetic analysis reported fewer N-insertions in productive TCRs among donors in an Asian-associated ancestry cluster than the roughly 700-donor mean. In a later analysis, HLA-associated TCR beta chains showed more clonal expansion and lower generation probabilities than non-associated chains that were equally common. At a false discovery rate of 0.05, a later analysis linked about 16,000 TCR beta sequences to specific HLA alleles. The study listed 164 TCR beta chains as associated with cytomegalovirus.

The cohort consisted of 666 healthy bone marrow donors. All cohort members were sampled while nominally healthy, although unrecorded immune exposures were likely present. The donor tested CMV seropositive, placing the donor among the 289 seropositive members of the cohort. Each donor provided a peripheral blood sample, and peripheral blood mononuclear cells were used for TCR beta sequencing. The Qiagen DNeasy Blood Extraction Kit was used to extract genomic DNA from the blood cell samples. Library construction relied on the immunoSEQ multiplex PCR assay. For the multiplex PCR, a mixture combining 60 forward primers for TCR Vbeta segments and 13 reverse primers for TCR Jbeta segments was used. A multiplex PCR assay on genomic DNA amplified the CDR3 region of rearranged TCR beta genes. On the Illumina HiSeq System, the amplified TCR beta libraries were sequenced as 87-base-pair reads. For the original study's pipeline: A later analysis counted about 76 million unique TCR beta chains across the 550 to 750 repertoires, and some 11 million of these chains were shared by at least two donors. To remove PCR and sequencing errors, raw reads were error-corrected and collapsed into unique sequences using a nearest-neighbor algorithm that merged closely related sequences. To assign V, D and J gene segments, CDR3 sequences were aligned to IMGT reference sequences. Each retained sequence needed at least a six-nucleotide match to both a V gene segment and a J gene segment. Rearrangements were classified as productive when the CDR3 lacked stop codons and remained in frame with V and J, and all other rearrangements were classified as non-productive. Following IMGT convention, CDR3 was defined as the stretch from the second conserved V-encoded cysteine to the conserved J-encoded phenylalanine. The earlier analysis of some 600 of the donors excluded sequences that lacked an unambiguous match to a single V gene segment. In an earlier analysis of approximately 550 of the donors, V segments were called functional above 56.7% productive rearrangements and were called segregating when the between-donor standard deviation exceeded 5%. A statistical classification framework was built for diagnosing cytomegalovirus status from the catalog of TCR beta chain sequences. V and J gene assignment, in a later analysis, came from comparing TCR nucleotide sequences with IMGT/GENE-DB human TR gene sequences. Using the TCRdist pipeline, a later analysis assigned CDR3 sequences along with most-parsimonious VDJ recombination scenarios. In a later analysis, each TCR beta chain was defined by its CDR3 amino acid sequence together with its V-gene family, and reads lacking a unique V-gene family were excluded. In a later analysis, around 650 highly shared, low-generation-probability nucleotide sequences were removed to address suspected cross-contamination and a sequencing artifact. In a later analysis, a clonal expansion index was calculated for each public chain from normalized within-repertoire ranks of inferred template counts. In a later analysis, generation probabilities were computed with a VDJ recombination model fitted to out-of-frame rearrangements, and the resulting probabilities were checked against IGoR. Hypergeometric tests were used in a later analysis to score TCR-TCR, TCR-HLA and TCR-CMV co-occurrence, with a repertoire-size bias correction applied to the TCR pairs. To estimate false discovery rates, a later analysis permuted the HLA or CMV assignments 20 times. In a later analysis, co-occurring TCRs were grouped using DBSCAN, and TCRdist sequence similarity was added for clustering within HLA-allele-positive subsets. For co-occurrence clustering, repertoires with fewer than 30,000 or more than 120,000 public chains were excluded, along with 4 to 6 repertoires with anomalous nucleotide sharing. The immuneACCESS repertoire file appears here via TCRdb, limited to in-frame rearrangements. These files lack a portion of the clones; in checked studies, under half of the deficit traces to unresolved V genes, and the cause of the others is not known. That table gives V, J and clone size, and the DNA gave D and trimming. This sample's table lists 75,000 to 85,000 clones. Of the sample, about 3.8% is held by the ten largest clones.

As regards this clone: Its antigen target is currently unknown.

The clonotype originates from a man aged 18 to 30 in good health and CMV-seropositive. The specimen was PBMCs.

The DNA sequence reads TGTGCCAGCAGCAGGGGGGGGACAGGAGCCCCAACTAATGAAAAACTGTTTTTT. This encodes CASSRGGTGAPTNEKLFF. The chain is encoded by TRBV9 joined to TRBJ1-4; TRBD1 aligns with 8 central bases. At the junction V is shortened by 4 bases and J by 0 bases; bases outside the gene matches: 11. Including cysteine and phenylalanine, the CDR3 has 18 amino acids. The CDR3 DNA has 54 bases and is translated from base 1. CDR1 SGDLS and CDR2 YYNGEE are derived from the germline V gene.